These T cell receptor beta chains were read from a single sample in a study of cytomegalovirus exposure and HLA in healthy donors. Sequencing used immunoSEQ multiplex PCR; TCRdb keeps in-frame clones, though not all of them. The sample shows around 98,000 clones, roughly 87% of them seen only once. What was sequenced was PBMCs. All receptors derive from a woman in her thirties in good health and CMV-seronegative. The CDR3 runs from the conserved cysteine through the conserved F or W. D genes are given only for firm matches. Size is stated for part of the rows, as once, few or many counts, or as a class when the clone is expanded.

>.|.|TRBJ2-1|TRBV10-3
CAISESGSSSYNEQFF
TGTGCCATCAGTGAGTCGGGTTCTAGCTCCTACAATGAGCAGTTCTTC
>.|.|TRBJ1-3|TRBV7-9
CASSLASGQGGNTIYF
TGTGCCAGCAGCTTAGCGAGTGGGCAAGGTGGAAACACCATATATTTT
>.|.|TRBJ1-1|TRBV9
CASSVYGRETEAFF
TGTGCCAGCAGCGTATATGGGAGGGAGACTGAAGCTTTCTTT
>once|TRBD1|TRBJ2-7|TRBV10-3
CAITGQGAEEQYF
TGTGCCATCACGGGACAGGGGGCAGAGGAGCAGTACTTC
>once|.|TRBJ1-1|TRBV5-1
CASSWGRGSTEAFF
TGCGCCAGCAGCTGGGGAAGAGGGAGCACTGAAGCTTTCTTT
>.|.|TRBJ2-3|TRBV29-1
CSVYPFTQGDTQYF
TGCAGCGTTTATCCCTTCACACAGGGAGATACGCAGTATTTT
>few|TRBD1|TRBJ1-1|TRBV18
CASSRDRDTEAFF
TGTGCCAGCTCTCGGGACAGGGACACTGAAGCTTTCTTT
>.|.|TRBJ1-1|TRBV2
CASSSTGSTEAFF
TGTGCCAGCAGTTCTACAGGGTCCACTGAAGCTTTCTTT
>.|.|TRBJ2-7|TRBV11-3
CASSPRPYYEQYF
TGTGCCAGCAGCCCCAGGCCATACTACGAGCAGTACTTC
>.|.|TRBJ2-7|TRBV18
CASSPPTASYEQYF
TGTGCCAGCTCACCTCCGACAGCGTCTTACGAGCAGTACTTC
>.|.|TRBJ1-1|TRBV9
CASSVGHAGAEAFF
TGTGCCAGCAGCGTAGGTCACGCCGGAGCTGAAGCTTTCTTT
>.|.|TRBJ1-2|TRBV29-1
CSVALANYGYTF
TGCAGCGTTGCCCTAGCTAACTATGGCTACACCTTC
>.|TRBD2|TRBJ2-3|TRBV7-3
CASSLHPGLAGSDTQYF
TGTGCCAGCAGCTTACACCCGGGACTAGCGGGGTCAGATACGCAGTATTTT
>.|.|TRBJ1-1|TRBV20-1
CSAPGGTEAFF
TGCAGTGCCCCGGGGGGGACTGAAGCTTTCTTT
>.|TRBD1|TRBJ2-5|TRBV5-1
CASSWGQTQETQYF
TGCGCCAGCAGCTGGGGACAGACCCAAGAGACCCAGTACTTC
>.|TRBD2|TRBJ2-3|TRBV10-3
CAISPGLAYDTQYF
TGTGCCATCAGTCCGGGACTAGCATATGATACGCAGTATTTT
>.|.|TRBJ2-2|TRBV29-1
CSVSLDSRNTGELFF
TGCAGCGTTTCCCTTGACAGTAGGAACACCGGGGAGCTGTTTTTT
>few|TRBD2|TRBJ2-7|TRBV4-2
CASSQASGGASYEQYF
TGTGCCAGCAGCCAAGCTAGCGGGGGAGCTTCCTACGAGCAGTACTTC
>.|TRBD2|TRBJ2-5|TRBV2
CASNRRGGQETQYF
TGTGCCAGCAATCGGCGGGGGGGACAAGAGACCCAGTACTTC
>.|TRBD2|TRBJ2-7|TRBV4-3
CASSQGTSGRNYEQYF
TGCGCCAGCAGCCAAGGGACTAGCGGGAGGAACTACGAGCAGTACTTC
>.|TRBD1|TRBJ2-2|TRBV4-1
CASSQLQGPGELFF
TGCGCCAGCAGCCAGCTACAGGGGCCCGGGGAGCTGTTTTTT
>.|TRBD2|TRBJ2-7|TRBV5-1
CASSLAGGRIDEQYF
TGCGCCAGCAGCCTGGCCGGGGGGAGGATCGACGAGCAGTACTTC
>.|TRBD1|TRBJ1-6|TRBV7-9
CASSLRGGTGGRTRLALHF
TGTGCCAGCAGCCTCAGGGGAGGGACAGGGGGCCGGACAAGACTGGCCCTCCACTTT
>.|TRBD1|TRBJ1-1|TRBV27
CASSPIHSDRGATEAFF
TGTGCCAGCAGTCCAATCCATTCCGACAGGGGAGCCACTGAAGCTTTCTTT
>once|TRBD1|TRBJ1-2|TRBV13
CASSLRDRGFYGYTF
TGTGCCAGCAGCCTCCGGGACAGGGGGTTCTATGGCTACACCTTC
>.|TRBD1|TRBJ2-4|TRBV13
CASSLRTGTKNIQYF
TGTGCCAGCAGCTTACGGACAGGGACCAAAAACATTCAGTACTTC
>.|.|TRBJ2-1|TRBV9
CASSVVGGGYNEQFF
TGTGCCAGCAGCGTAGTCGGGGGTGGCTACAATGAGCAGTTCTTC
>.|.|TRBJ2-7|TRBV6-5
CASSLWGESYEQYF
TGTGCCAGCAGTTTATGGGGCGAATCCTACGAGCAGTACTTC
>.|.|TRBJ1-2|TRBV29-1
CSVVLTGNYGYTF
TGCAGCGTTGTCCTAACAGGAAACTATGGCTACACCTTC
>few|.|TRBJ2-4|TRBV7-2
CASSLVRQGFAKNIQYF
TGTGCCAGCAGCTTAGTAAGGCAGGGGTTTGCCAAAAACATTCAGTACTTC
>once|.|TRBJ1-6|TRBV28
CASSLSGALPLHF
TGTGCCAGCAGTTTATCAGGGGCCCTACCCCTCCACTTT
>.|.|TRBJ2-1|TRBV29-1
CSVVAEGAYNEQFF
TGCAGCGTTGTGGCGGAGGGGGCTTACAATGAGCAGTTCTTC
>.|.|TRBJ2-4|TRBV28
CASSILQGNANIQYF
TGTGCCAGCAGCATCCTACAGGGTAATGCTAACATTCAGTACTTC
>.|.|TRBJ1-1|TRBV2
CASSRTANTEAFF
TGTGCCAGCAGTAGGACAGCGAACACTGAAGCTTTCTTT
>.|.|TRBJ2-3|TRBV7-3
CASSLTARGSDTQYF
TGTGCCAGCAGCTTGACAGCGAGAGGCTCAGATACGCAGTATTTT
>.|.|TRBJ2-1|TRBV11-3
CASSSVAARRWDEQFF
TGTGCCAGCAGCTCAGTAGCGGCCCGAAGGTGGGATGAGCAGTTCTTC
>.|.|TRBJ2-4|TRBV5-6
CASSLEGGAKNIQYF
TGTGCCAGCAGCTTGGAAGGCGGAGCCAAAAACATTCAGTACTTC
>.|TRBD2|TRBJ2-3|TRBV10-1
CAGTSGRVRADTQYF
TGCGCCGGGACTAGCGGGAGAGTCAGAGCAGATACGCAGTATTTT
>.|TRBD1|TRBJ2-3|TRBV10-3
CAMGTGAADTQYF
TGTGCCATGGGGACAGGGGCAGCAGATACGCAGTATTTT
>few|TRBD2|TRBJ2-7|TRBV27
CASSLGASGSYEQYF
TGTGCCAGCAGTTTAGGGGCTAGCGGTTCCTACGAGCAGTACTTC
>.|TRBD2|TRBJ2-2|TRBV5-4
CASSFAGGPTGELFF
TGTGCCAGCAGCTTCGCGGGGGGGCCGACCGGGGAGCTGTTTTTT
>.|TRBD1|TRBJ1-1|TRBV5-1
CASSLGQGKEAFF
TGCGCCAGCAGCTTGGGACAGGGAAAAGAAGCTTTCTTT
>.|.|TRBJ2-1|TRBV7-8
CASSLGVFTGISVF
TGTGCCAGCAGCTTAGGAGTTTTTACGGGAATCAGCGTCTTC
>.|TRBD1|TRBJ1-5|TRBV5-1
CASSLGTGGYQPQHF
TGCGCCAGCAGCTTGGGGACAGGGGGATATCAGCCCCAGCATTTT
>few|.|TRBJ1-5|TRBV10-2
CASTLTGPNQPQHF
TGCGCCAGCACCTTGACAGGACCGAATCAGCCCCAGCATTTT
>.|.|TRBJ1-5|TRBV6-1
CASSSQRQPQHF
TGTGCCAGCAGCTCCCAGAGGCAGCCCCAGCATTTT
>.|TRBD2|TRBJ2-1|TRBV2
CASSPTSGGSGEQFF
TGTGCCAGCAGCCCGACTAGCGGGGGGTCTGGTGAGCAGTTCTTC
>.|.|TRBJ1-5|TRBV28
CASSPGTSADQPQHF
TGTGCCAGCAGCCCGGGGACTAGTGCGGATCAGCCCCAGCATTTT
>.|.|TRBJ1-2|TRBV7-3
CASSPNPGVTYGYTF
TGTGCCAGCAGCCCAAACCCGGGGGTCACCTATGGCTACACCTTC
>.|.|TRBJ2-7|TRBV5-5
CASSSSGTQSYEQYF
TGTGCCAGCAGCTCCTCCGGGACACAATCCTACGAGCAGTACTTC
>.|TRBD1|TRBJ1-5|TRBV2
CASKRQGFNQPQHF
TGTGCCAGCAAGCGACAGGGCTTCAATCAGCCCCAGCATTTT
>.|.|TRBJ1-1|TRBV12-5
CASGLGVTASNTEAFF
TGTGCTAGTGGTTTGGGAGTGACAGCGTCGAACACTGAAGCTTTCTTT
>.|.|TRBJ1-2|TRBV2
CASSEREITYTFYGYTF
TGTGCCAGCAGTGAAAGAGAGATCACGTATACCTTCTATGGCTACACCTTC
>.|.|TRBJ1-2|TRBV2
CASRGGDENYGYTF
TGTGCCAGCAGGGGGGGGGACGAAAACTATGGCTACACCTTC
>.|.|TRBJ1-1|TRBV13
CASSLYRVAEAFF
TGTGCCAGCAGCCTTTACAGGGTGGCTGAAGCTTTCTTT